The source of this T cell receptor beta chain is a study of shared clonotypes between healthy human individuals. Study-wide results and limits: Although depth was large, rarefaction showed that sequencing of the sorted subsets was incomplete. Relative to clonotypes present in all four donors, those not shared had lower generation probabilities.

The data were produced by immunoSEQ multiplex PCR, yet TCRdb's version contains in-frame clones alone and is incomplete. Here the sample spans approximately 2.1 million clones, approximately 95% being singletons. The CDR3 has 15 residues. V was pared by 2 bases and J by 13 bases, with 14 bases of the junction left unmatched. Per the germline V gene, CDR1 is MNHEY and CDR2 is SMNVEV (reference sequence). Details on this clone: Its matching antigen is unknown.

The sample consisted of naive CD4+ T cells from PBMCs. Described subset: CD45RA+ positively selected. This rearrangement joins TRBV27 to TRBJ1-1; TRBD1 agrees at 9 bases. The origin of this receptor is a man aged 18 to 35 in good health. Some clones in this sample may be carry-over from other donors' samples. The CDR3 here is CASSLDRSHLGQGFF. In nucleotides, the CDR3 is TGTGCCAGCAGTTTAGATCGAAGTCATCTGGGACAGGGTTTCTTT.